The 22 T cell receptor beta chains reported below all come from one sample, sequenced in a study of human T cells and chemical hapten exposure. TCRdb reprocessed the RACE reads with MiXCR, giving one entry per CDR3 protein. The sample records about 69,000 distinct CDR3 sequences, under 13% being singletons. The time point here: patch test 2, 6 weeks after DPC sensitization. Treatment described: therapeutic diphenylcyclopropenone sensitization with weekly scalp DPC. Sample: whole blood, taken in connection with sensitization to the hapten diphenylcyclopropenone (DPC). These receptors came from a woman aged 45-65 years with alopecia areata. Some clones in this sample may be carry-over from other donors' samples.

The table lists this clonotype with many counts. The CDR3 loop reads CASSPLRTGVGEAFF. As DNA, the CDR3 is TGTGCCAGCAGCCCGCTCCGGACAGGGGTGGGAGAAGCTTTCTTT. The chain employs TRBV11-2 and TRBJ1-1, with 9 nucleotides matching TRBD1. Unmatched junction bases numbered 12, after V lost 5 bases and J lost 8 bases. There are 15 residues in the CDR3. CDR1 SGHAT and CDR2 FQNNGV come from the germline V gene.

This clonotype has a handful of counts. The DNA for the CDR3 is TGTGCCAGCGTGTCGGCAGGGGGTACAAACATTCAGTACTTC. Its protein is CASVSAGGTNIQYF. The rearrangement uses TRBV7-9 and TRBJ2-4; TRBD1 agrees at 7 bases. Germline CDR1 and CDR2: SEHNR and FQNEAQ (reference sequence). The CDR3 length is 14 residues. V shed 8 bases and J 6 bases; nucleotides not matched to a gene: 10.

This clonotype appeared many times. The chain joins TRBV29-1 to TRBJ1-1; 7 bases match TRBD1. Germline CDR1 reads SQVTM; CDR2 reads ANQGSEA. V shed 5 bases, J shed 0 bases, and the junction held 6 bases outside the gene matches. The length of the CDR3 is 14 residues. As DNA, the CDR3 is TGCAGCGTTCGTACAGGGGACCTGAACACTGAAGCTTTCTTT. Its translation: CSVRTGDLNTEAFF. Looking up the rest from reference TRBV29-1 and TRBJ1-1 gives the full variable domain: SAVISQKPSRDICQRGTSLTIQCQVDSQVTMMFWYRQQPGQSLTLIATANQGSEATYESGFVIDKFPISRPNLTFSTLTVSNMSPEDSSIYLCSVRTGDLNTEAFFGQGTRLTVV.

This clonotype was seen more than once but under ten times. The rearrangement links TRBV5-1 to TRBJ1-1; possibly TRBD1 for D (6 bases). CDR3 length: 13 amino acids. CDR1 is SGHRS and CDR2 is YFSETQ in the germline V gene. V lost 6 bases and J 4 bases, leaving 13 bases between the germline ends. The DNA of the CDR3 is TGCGCCAGCAAGTCCGGGGGCGGCACTGAAGCTTTCTTT. Amino acids: CASKSGGGTEAFF. Complete variable domain (other parts from reference TRBV5-1 and TRBJ1-1): KAGVTQTPRYLIKTRGQQVTLSCSPISGHRSVSWYQQTPGQGLQFLFEYFSETQRNKGNFPGRFSGRQFSNSRSEMNVSTLELGDSALYLCASKSGGGTEAFFGQGTRLTVV.

This clonotype showed up just a few times. The genes are TRBV3-1 and TRBJ2-7; a weak D match, TRBD2 (5 bases). V was clipped by 2 bases and J by 1 base, with 15 bases between them. Germline V gene sequence: CDR1 LGHDT, CDR2 YNNKEL (reference sequence). The CDR3 loop spans 16 amino acids. CDR3 DNA sequence: TGTGCCAGCAGCCAATTATTAAGGACTCCATCCTACGAGCAGTACTTC. Translation: CASSQLLRTPSYEQYF.

This clonotype was seen many times. The chain combines TRBV29-1 with TRBJ2-1; 11 bases fit TRBD2. Per the germline V gene, CDR1 is SQVTM and CDR2 is ANQGSEA. CDR3 length: 16 residues. The trim removed 7 bases at V and 7 bases at J, leaving 15 bases unmatched. In DNA, the CDR3 is TGCAGCGCCCTTGGGGTAGCTAGCGGGAGGACAAATGAGCAGTTCTTC. Translating gives CSALGVASGRTNEQFF.

The rearrangement uses TRBV10-3 and TRBJ1-1; 8 bases line up with TRBD1. The CDR3 has 15 residues. In germline, CDR1 is ENHRY, CDR2 SYGVKD. The ends lost 10 bases at V and 1 base at J; junction bases unmatched: 11. Written as DNA, the CDR3 is TGTGCCAATGGGGCAGGGGGCGAGGGGAACACTGAAGCTTTCTTT. Amino acid sequence: CANGAGGEGNTEAFF.

This clonotype was observed a few times. DNA for the CDR3: TGCAGCGTTGAATCTGTTAGCGGACATTCTCGCTACGAGCAGTACTTC. Translated: CSVESVSGHSRYEQYF. J is TRBJ2-7 and V is TRBV29-1; weak D call: TRBD2 (6 bases). V was cut by 2 bases and J by 3 bases, with 20 bases left in between. Germline V lookup: CDR1 SQVTM, CDR2 ANQGSEA. The CDR3 contains 16 residues.

The rearrangement links TRBV29-1 to TRBJ2-3, with 11 bases that match TRBD2. This CDR3 region has 14 residues. Unmatched junction bases numbered 4, after V lost 6 bases and J lost 2 bases. CDR1 SQVTM and CDR2 ANQGSEA come from the germline V gene. The CDR3 sequence is CSVKTSGDTDTQYF. DNA for the CDR3: TGCAGCGTCAAGACTAGCGGGGACACAGATACGCAGTATTTT.

The J gene is TRBJ2-2, the V gene TRBV2; TRBD2 aligns across 13 bases. The germline gives CDR1 SNHLY, CDR2 FYNNEI. With V trimmed by 6 bases and J by 7 bases, 5 bases remained unmatched. The CDR3 has 15 residues. The CDR3 nucleotides are TGTGCCAGCAGAGGACTAGCGGGAGCGGGCGGGGAGCTGTTTTTT. It specifies CASRGLAGAGGELFF.

This clonotype has ten or more counts. V usage is TRBV3-1 and J usage is TRBJ2-5; D is perhaps TRBD2 (6 bases). The V end was cut by 1 base, the J end by 3 bases, with 21 bases between. Germline CDR1 is LGHDT and CDR2 is YNNKEL (reference sequence). The CDR3 loop spans 18 amino acids. The CDR3, as DNA: TGTGCCAGCAGCCAAGGACTAGTACCGGCCGGTACTAAAGAGACCCAGTACTTC. Translating it yields CASSQGLVPAGTKETQYF.

The rearrangement joins TRBV9 to TRBJ2-2, with D perhaps TRBD1 (6 bases). The CDR3 has 15 amino acids. V shed 0 bases and J shed 3 bases, with 9 bases lying between them. Per the germline V gene, CDR1 is SGDLS and CDR2 is YYNGEE. CDR3 sequence: CASSVVAGDTGELFF. In DNA form, the CDR3 reads TGTGCCAGCAGCGTAGTTGCAGGGGACACCGGGGAGCTGTTTTTT. The variable domain in full, with the rest retrieved from reference TRBV9 and TRBJ2-2, is DSGVTQTPKHLITATGQRVTLRCSPRSGDLSVYWYQQSLDQGLQFLIQYYNGEERAKGNILERFSAQQFPDLHSELNLSSLELGDSALYFCASSVVAGDTGELFFGEGSRLTVL.

This clonotype was observed many times. The chain carries TRBV20-1 and TRBJ2-7, with D possibly called TRBD1 or TRBD2 (5 bases each). The ends were cut back, 1 base at V and 4 bases at J, with 17 bases in the middle. Germline CDR1 reads DFQATT; CDR2 reads SNEGSKA (reference sequence). The length of the CDR3 is 15 residues. CDR3 nucleotides: TGCAGTGCTAGAGCCCCCGGGACGGATGTATACGAGCAGTACTTC. Amino acids: CSARAPGTDVYEQYF.

In this sample, this clonotype turned up many times. The chain recombines TRBV5-1 with TRBJ2-1, with TRBD1 matching 9 bases. The trim removed 0 bases at V and 8 bases at J, leaving 9 bases unmatched. The CDR3 contains 16 residues. CDR1 is SGHRS and CDR2 is YFSETQ in the germline V gene. CDR3: CASSLGATGGHDEQFF. CDR3 DNA: TGCGCCAGCAGCTTGGGAGCGACAGGGGGTCACGATGAGCAGTTCTTC.

As for this clonotype: This may stem from a read error, because a much larger clone lies one nucleotide away. The rearrangement uses TRBV3-1 and TRBJ1-2; D remains ambiguous. The V gene's germline CDR1 is LGHDT and CDR2 YNNKEL (reference sequence). V lost 3 bases and J lost 12, with 11 bases in between. The CDR3 sequence is 11 residues long. The CDR3 DNA reads TGTGCCAGCAGCCATTTGGGCGGCCACACCTTC. Translation: CASSHLGGHTF.

The table lists this clonotype with a count of one. This rearrangement joins TRBV19 to TRBJ2-1; 7 bases match TRBD2. In germline, CDR1 is LNHDA, CDR2 SQIVND (reference sequence). This CDR3 is built from 14 residues. Losses at the gene ends were 5 bases for V and 13 bases for J; bases not matched to a gene: 14. Here the CDR3 DNA reads TGTGCCAGTAGTGTTAGCGGGCCTTCCGCCGATCAGTTCTTC. Residues: CASSVSGPSADQFF.

This clonotype was seen only a few times. V is TRBV2 and J is TRBJ2-1, with 8 bases lining up with TRBD2. The V and J ends lost 6 bases and 2 bases, in that order; junction bases with no gene match: 9. In germline, CDR1 is SNHLY, CDR2 FYNNEI. There are 16 residues in the CDR3. The CDR3 DNA reads TGTGCCAGCAGCCTGAGGGGTAGCGGGGCCTACAATGAGCAGTTCTTC. It codes for CASSLRGSGAYNEQFF.

The chain uses TRBV10-1 and TRBJ2-1; TRBD2 aligns across 14 bases. Germline lookup yields CDR1 WNHNN and CDR2 SYGVQD (reference sequence). J lost 6 bases, V lost 5 bases, and 12 bases had no gene match. The CDR3 covers 18 residues. This CDR3 reads CASSQRGLAGVGVNEQFF. DNA of the CDR3: TGCGCCAGCAGTCAACGGGGACTAGCGGGAGTGGGTGTCAATGAGCAGTTCTTC.

This clonotype was observed many times. The rearrangement links TRBV10-3 to TRBJ2-7, with 7 bases lining up with TRBD2. Per germline, CDR1 ENHRY and CDR2 SYGVKD. With 1 base clipped from V and 1 base from J, the junction kept 7 bases outside the gene matches. This CDR3 region has 16 residues. CDR3 DNA sequence: TGTGCCATCAGTGAGTTAGGCGGGGGTACGTCCTACGAGCAGTACTTC. Translated: CAISELGGGTSYEQYF.

This clonotype has just a few counts. The CDR3 nucleotides are TGTGCCAGCAGCTACCAAGAGACCCAGTACTTC. It encodes CASSYQETQYF. This sequence joins TRBV5-6 and TRBJ2-5; D unresolved. V was trimmed by 3 bases and J by 0 bases, leaving 0 bases between them. This CDR3 has 11 residues. CDR1 and CDR2 from the germline V gene are SGHDT and YYEEEE.

This clonotype was found many times. V is TRBV20-1 and J is TRBJ2-3; D is possibly TRBD2 (7 bases). The V end was cut by 6 bases, the J end by 2 bases, with 12 bases between. The CDR3 totals 13 residues. The germline gives CDR1 DFQATT, CDR2 SNEGSKA (reference sequence). In nucleotides, the CDR3 is TGCAGTGCCGGGGGGCGGGTCACAGATACGCAGTATTTT. Translated: CSAGGRVTDTQYF.

This clonotype was recorded a few times. The chain links TRBV29-1 to TRBJ2-3, with D unclear. CDR3 length: 11 amino acids. Trimming left V 3 bases short and J 4 bases short, with 5 bases between. Germline V gene lookup returns CDR1 SQVTM and CDR2 ANQGSEA. The CDR3 protein is CSVEFADTQYF. Written as DNA, the CDR3 is TGCAGCGTTGAGTTTGCAGATACGCAGTATTTT.